Below, 28 T cell receptor beta chains from the same sample are listed, as sequenced in a study of blood T cells in healthy people across ages. With a J-beta primer mix and a sample-barcoded 5' primer, a second PCR ran about 6 to 11 cycles. TCRdb reanalysed the 5' RACE reads using MiXCR and keeps one entry per CDR3 protein. The repertoire holds approximately 730,000 distinct CDR3 sequences, about 42% seen once, with around 20% in the top ten. The sample consisted of blood. The receptors originated from a woman aged 55-69 years in good health.

V usage is TRBV12-5 and J usage is TRBJ2-3; D possibly matches TRBD1 or TRBD2 (5 bases each). With 3 bases removed from V and 4 bases from J, the gap between germline ends came to 20 bases. The CDR3 has 17 amino acids. CDR1 is LGHNT, CDR2 FRNRAP, per germline. The CDR3 here is CASGFGRDRIEADTQYF. The CDR3 nucleotides are TGTGCTAGTGGTTTCGGACGGGACCGAATTGAGGCAGATACGCAGTATTTT.

V usage is TRBV20-1 and J usage is TRBJ2-7; tentatively, D is TRBD2 (6 bases). The last part of the DNA fits TRBJ2-4 better; the J call may be wrong. This CDR3 is 14 amino acids long. Germline loops: CDR1 DFQATT, CDR2 SNEGSKA (reference sequence). CDR3 sequence reads: CSARVAGPVNIQYF. Written as DNA, the CDR3 is TGCAGTGCTAGAGTTGCGGGGCCCGTAAACATTCAGTACTTC.

In this sample, this clonotype turned up a few times. The chain has TRBV10-3 and TRBJ2-1; D remains ambiguous. The germline V and J ends were trimmed by 7 bases and 5 bases, with 6 bases remaining between them. CDR1 is ENHRY and CDR2 is SYGVKD in the germline V gene. This CDR3 is 11 amino acids long. The CDR3 spells CAITLDNEQFF. The CDR3, as DNA: TGTGCCATCACCCTTGACAATGAGCAGTTCTTC.

This clonotype has just a few counts. The rearrangement uses TRBV2 and TRBJ2-5, with 9 bases fitting TRBD2. From germline, CDR1 is SNHLY and CDR2 FYNNEI. The CDR3 is made up of 14 amino acids. The J segment lost 4 bases and the V segment lost 5 bases, leaving 5 bases of the junction unmatched. In DNA, the CDR3 is TGTGCCAGCAGTCCCGGACTAGCGACAGAGACCCAGTACTTC. Translation: CASSPGLATETQYF.

This clonotype has just a few counts. The rearrangement links TRBV12-3 or TRBV12-4 to TRBJ2-3, with D perhaps TRBD1 (5 bases). Trimming took 6 bases from V and 3 from J, leaving 10 bases between them. CDR3 length: 13 residues. The CDR3 DNA is TGTGCCAGCAGGGATACAGGAACAGATACGCAGTATTTT. Translated, it gives CASRDTGTDTQYF.

The chain links TRBV29-1 to TRBJ2-5; D is ambiguous. CDR1 and CDR2 (germline): SQVTM, ANQGSEA. CDR3 length equals 13 residues. V lost 7 bases and J 1 base, leaving 13 bases between the germline ends. Written as DNA, the CDR3 is TGCAGCGCCCGAGACTGGGTCCAAGAGACCCAGTACTTC. It codes for CSARDWVQETQYF.

The DNA for the CDR3 is TGTGCCAGCAGCTTAACCAACGGCGGGGGGGCTATAGGATCCTACAATGAGCAGTACTTC. Protein: CASSLTNGGGAIGSYNEQYF. This rearrangement joins TRBV7-3 to TRBJ2-1; TRBD2 aligns across 9 bases. Near its end, the DNA agrees better with TRBJ2-7, so the J call may be wrong. There are 20 residues in the CDR3. Looked up from germline, CDR1 is SGHTA and CDR2 is FQGTGA.

This clonotype was observed once. The CDR3 loop reads CASSAGGEHNEQFF. CDR3 coding DNA: TGTGCCAGCAGCGCAGGGGGCGAGCACAATGAGCAGTTCTTC. The rearrangement uses TRBV7-3 and TRBJ2-1, with 8 bases lining up with TRBD1. The CDR3 has 14 residues. The germline V gene encodes CDR1 SGHTA and CDR2 FQGTGA. V dropped 5 bases and J dropped 5; count of bases not matched to a gene: 5.

This sequence joins TRBV24-1 and TRBJ2-2; D not resolved. Germline loops: CDR1 KGHDR, CDR2 SFDVKD. This CDR3 is 17 amino acids long. With 1 base removed from V and 4 bases from J, the gap between germline ends came to 15 bases. In DNA form, the CDR3 reads TGTGCCACCAGTGATTTTGCTGGCAGCAGTATCACCGGGGAGCTGTTTTTT. Translating it yields CATSDFAGSSITGELFF.

Only a few counts were recorded for this clonotype. The V gene is TRBV9, the J gene TRBJ2-1; no definite D call. The V end was cut by 7 bases, the J end by 8 bases, with 16 bases between. The CDR3 has 13 residues. Germline assignment: CDR1 SGDLS and CDR2 YYNGEE. In DNA form, the CDR3 reads TGTGCCAGCGAGGAGTTCCCGACCCATGAGCAGTTCTTC. Its protein is CASEEFPTHEQFF. The variable domain in full, with the rest retrieved from reference TRBV9 and TRBJ2-1, is DSGVTQTPKHLITATGQRVTLRCSPRSGDLSVYWYQQSLDQGLQFLIQYYNGEERAKGNILERFSAQQFPDLHSELNLSSLELGDSALYFCASEEFPTHEQFFGPGTRLTVL.

Note on this clonotype: This sequence may be a read error, since a much larger clone differs from it by one base. This sequence joins TRBV18 and TRBJ2-1, with unresolved D. The CDR3 is 11 residues long. Germline V gives CDR1 KGHSH, CDR2 LQKENI. CDR3 DNA: TGTACCAGCAAGAACGACAATGAGCAGTTCTTC. It yields the protein CTSKNDNEQFF.

Only a few counts were recorded for this clonotype. The chain joins TRBV29-1 to TRBJ1-2; D ambiguous. Germline CDR1 reads SQVTM; CDR2 reads ANQGSEA. CDR3 length: 12 residues. The V gene lost 4 bases and the J gene lost 0 bases, with 6 bases spanning the gap. CDR3: CSVGTANYGYTF. CDR3 DNA sequence: TGCAGCGTTGGTACCGCTAACTATGGCTACACCTTC. Using reference TRBV29-1 and TRBJ1-2 for the parts outside the CDR3, the full variable domain is SAVISQKPSRDICQRGTSLTIQCQVDSQVTMMFWYRQQPGQSLTLIATANQGSEATYESGFVIDKFPISRPNLTFSTLTVSNMSPEDSSIYLCSVGTANYGYTFGSGTRLTVV.

This clonotype showed up many times. The V gene is TRBV21-1, the J gene TRBJ2-7; the table assigns TRBD1, which was not confirmed against the DNA. TRBV21-1 is assigned pseudogene status. The CDR3 runs to 13 residues. CDR3 sequence reads: CASSKEKRGVQYF. CDR3 bases: TGTGCCAGCAGCAAAGAGAAGAGGGGGGTGCAGTACTTC.

The V and J genes are TRBV20-1 and TRBJ1-2; no clear D. V lost 4 bases and J lost 8, with 17 bases in between. This CDR3 is built from 13 residues. The V gene's germline CDR1 is DFQATT and CDR2 SNEGSKA (reference sequence). The chain's CDR3 is CSAKGRGSSGYTF. The CDR3 bases are TGCAGTGCTAAGGGTCGAGGGTCCTCCGGCTACACCTTC.

Worth noting for this clonotype: This may arise from a read error, as a much more abundant clone is one base away. V gene TRBV12-3 or TRBV12-4 combines with J gene TRBJ2-1, with TRBD2 matching over 10 bases. The J segment lost 12 bases and the V segment lost 5 bases, leaving 10 bases of the junction unmatched. The CDR3 is 14 amino acids. The DNA for the CDR3 is TGTGCCAGCAGTCAGCGGGGGGGCCTCAGTGGGCAGTTCTTC. Encoded protein: CASSQRGGLSGQFF.

This clonotype was observed a few times. The chain links TRBV20-1 to TRBJ2-7; 8 bases align to TRBD2. The CDR3 loop spans 14 amino acids. The germline CDR1 and CDR2 sequences are DFQATT and SNEGSKA (reference sequence). V gave up 0 bases and J gave up 2 bases; unmatched junction bases: 3. The CDR3 reads CSARDSGGPYEQYF. The CDR3 coding sequence is TGCAGTGCTAGAGACAGCGGGGGCCCCTACGAGCAGTACTTC.

This chain uses TRBV11-2 with TRBJ2-5, with 12 bases lining up with TRBD2. The CDR3 runs to 17 residues. V shed 0 bases, J shed 7 bases, and the junction held 9 bases outside the gene matches. CDR1 SGHAT and CDR2 FQNNGV come from the germline V gene. In DNA form, the CDR3 reads TGTGCCAGCAGCTTAGATCTCTCGGCTAGCGGGAGGGCGACCCAGTACTTC. It codes for CASSLDLSASGRATQYF.

Details on this clonotype: A much bigger clone sits one base away, suggesting this may be a read error. The chain recombines TRBV18 with TRBJ1-4, with a possible D match to TRBD1 (5 bases). CDR1 is KGHSH and CDR2 is LQKENI in the germline V gene. This CDR3 spans 14 amino acids. As DNA, the CDR3 is TGTGCCAGCTCGCCGACAGCAACTAATGAAGAACTGTTTTTT. It is translated as CASSPTATNEELFF.

This rearrangement joins TRBV11-2 to TRBJ1-2, with D unclear. V gave up 2 bases and J gave up 3 bases, with 13 bases separating them. The CDR3 runs to 15 residues. Germline assignment: CDR1 SGHAT and CDR2 FQNNGV. This chain's CDR3 is CASSLLSTLDYGYTF. In nucleotides, the CDR3 is TGTGCCAGCAGCTTATTATCGACACTTGACTATGGCTACACCTTC.

The chain is built from TRBV7-9 and TRBJ1-2, with 11 positions matching TRBD1. Germline V gene lookup returns CDR1 SEHNR and CDR2 FQNEAQ (reference sequence). The CDR3 has 15 amino acids. Germline trimming cut 5 bases from V and 6 bases from J; bases unmatched to any gene: 8. Here the CDR3 reads CASSADRGRGDGYTF. CDR3 in DNA: TGTGCCAGCAGCGCGGACAGGGGGCGAGGCGATGGCTACACCTTC.

This clonotype was recorded at least ten times. The chain links TRBV4-2 to TRBJ2-5; D perhaps matches TRBD2 (5 bases). This CDR3 spans 21 amino acids. CDR1 is LGHNA and CDR2 is YNFKEQ in the germline V gene. V lost 3 bases and J 2 bases, leaving 31 bases between the germline ends. Here the CDR3 DNA reads TGTGCCAGCAGCCACGCTCCTACTTGGGCGGGTTTTTCCAACAATCAAGAGACCCAGTACTTC. This encodes CASSHAPTWAGFSNNQETQYF.

The rearrangement joins TRBV10-3 to TRBJ1-5; 9 bases line up with TRBD1. This CDR3 is built from 15 residues. V dropped 6 bases and J dropped 7; count of bases not matched to a gene: 10. The germline gives CDR1 ENHRY, CDR2 SYGVKD. The CDR3 sequence is CAISDLGQGSQPQHF. CDR3 nucleotide sequence: TGTGCCATCAGCGACCTGGGACAGGGTAGCCAGCCCCAGCATTTT.

A word on this clonotype: Just one base apart from a much larger clone, this may be a read error. V and J are TRBV6-2 or TRBV6-3 and TRBJ2-7; TRBD2 matches 9 bases. The CDR3 is 13 amino acids. Germline values: CDR1 MNHEY, CDR2 SVGEGT. V lost 8 bases and J lost 7; bases outside the gene matches: 9. CDR3 loop: CASLSGSYNEQYF. The CDR3 DNA follows: TGTGCCAGCCTTAGCGGGAGCTACAATGAGCAGTACTTC.

The chain couples TRBV18 to TRBJ1-4; D is unresolved. The length of the CDR3 is 15 residues. The V gene's germline CDR1 is KGHSH and CDR2 LQKENI. The V and J ends lost 3 bases and 1 base respectively, with 9 bases between them. CDR3 sequence (DNA): TGTGCCAGCTCACCTATTGGGGAAACTAATGAAAAACTGTTTTTT. This codes for CASSPIGETNEKLFF.

This clonotype was seen only a few times. V is TRBV5-1 and J is TRBJ2-7, with TRBD1 matching over 9 bases. In germline, CDR1 is SGHRS, CDR2 YFSETQ. This CDR3 contains 16 residues. Trimming cost V 3 bases and J 3 bases; bases outside gene matches: 10. The CDR3 nucleotides read TGCGCCAGCAGCTCAGACTCCGGGACAGGGCACTACGAGCAGTACTTC. This gives the protein CASSSDSGTGHYEQYF. Full variable domain (outside the CDR3, taken from reference TRBV5-1 and TRBJ2-7): KAGVTQTPRYLIKTRGQQVTLSCSPISGHRSVSWYQQTPGQGLQFLFEYFSETQRNKGNFPGRFSGRQFSNSRSEMNVSTLELGDSALYLCASSSDSGTGHYEQYFGPGTRLTVT.

The rearrangement uses TRBV27 and TRBJ2-3, with 7 bases that match TRBD2. Germline CDR1 MNHEY, CDR2 SMNVEV (reference sequence). The CDR3 is 14 residues long. Unmatched junction bases numbered 8, after V lost 5 bases and J lost 6 bases. CDR3 amino acids: CASSRGLGGDTQYF. The DNA of the CDR3 is TGTGCCAGCAGTAGAGGACTAGGAGGCGATACGCAGTATTTT.

For this clonotype: This clone may be a read error of a much larger clone one base away. The V call is TRBV7-9, the J call TRBJ2-3, with 10 bases fitting TRBD2. Germline CDR1 reads SEHNR; CDR2 reads FQNEAQ (reference sequence). This CDR3 comprises 17 residues. Here the CDR3 reads CASSLRGTSADTGTQYF. CDR3 coding DNA: TGTGCCAGCAGCTTGCGGGGGACTAGCGCCGACACAGGTACGCAGTATTTT.

This clonotype was seen a few times. This may stem from a read error, because a much larger clone lies one nucleotide away. The CDR3 reads CASSHNEQFF. The CDR3 nucleotides are TGTGCCAGCAGTCACAATGAGCAGTTCTTC. The chain has TRBV6-2 or TRBV6-3 and TRBJ2-1; no clear D. The CDR3 covers 10 residues. Germline CDR1 and CDR2: MNHEY and SVGEGT. The V end lost 5 bases, the J end lost 5 bases, and 1 base lay between the germline ends.